The clone carrying this T cell receptor (beta chain) has just a few counts. Germline values: CDR1 SGHDN, CDR2 FVKESK. J gave up 6 bases and V 7 bases, and 8 bases lay outside the gene matches. The CDR3 is 16 amino acids. Only in-frame clones appear in the TCRdb table, and some are missing; sequencing was by immunoSEQ multiplex PCR. The sample records over 90,000 clones, approximately 79% being singletons. Seattle-derived patients entered the study during active infection and were followed longitudinally. The entry originates in a study of blood T cell repertoires in COVID-19. Study overall: Acute and convalescent COVID-19 samples came from the United States, Italy and Spain. Sources were T cells, B-cell-depleted T cells, or PBMCs; the material itself was cDNA or gDNA.

This TCR came from a man between 65 and 79 years old with COVID-19, enrolled during active disease. Sequencing used peripheral blood. The gene calls are TRBV14 and TRBJ2-1; 14 positions match TRBD2. DNA of the CDR3: TGTGCCAGCACCACGGGACTAGCGGGGGCGGGCAATGAGCAGTTCTTC. This sequence encodes CASTTGLAGAGNEQFF.